This T cell receptor beta chain was sequenced during a study of blood T cell repertoires in COVID-19. Across the whole study: Samples of COVID-19 (acute and convalescent) were obtained from the United States, Italy and Spain. T cells, B-cell-depleted T cells, or PBMCs supplied cDNA or gDNA.

Per the original data handling: Amplification of reference gene primers provided the estimated nucleated cell counts. Assay: immunoSEQ multiplex PCR; the TCRdb copy retains only in-frame clones and omits some. That table supplies the V and J calls and clone size; D and trimming were determined from the DNA. The table lists under 300,000 clones, roughly 88% of them singletons, with around 2.2% in the top ten. Germline assignment: CDR1 SGHRS and CDR2 YFSETQ. J gave up 13 bases and V 4 bases, and 14 bases lay outside the gene matches. The CDR3 has 13 residues. The chain couples TRBV5-1 to TRBJ2-7, with 7 positions matching TRBD1. The receptor comes from a man younger than 45 who had recovered from COVID-19. Sequenced: peripheral blood. CDR3 region: CASSPGTAVNGYF. DNA of the CDR3: TGCGCCAGCAGCCCTGGGACAGCGGTGAACGGATACTTC.